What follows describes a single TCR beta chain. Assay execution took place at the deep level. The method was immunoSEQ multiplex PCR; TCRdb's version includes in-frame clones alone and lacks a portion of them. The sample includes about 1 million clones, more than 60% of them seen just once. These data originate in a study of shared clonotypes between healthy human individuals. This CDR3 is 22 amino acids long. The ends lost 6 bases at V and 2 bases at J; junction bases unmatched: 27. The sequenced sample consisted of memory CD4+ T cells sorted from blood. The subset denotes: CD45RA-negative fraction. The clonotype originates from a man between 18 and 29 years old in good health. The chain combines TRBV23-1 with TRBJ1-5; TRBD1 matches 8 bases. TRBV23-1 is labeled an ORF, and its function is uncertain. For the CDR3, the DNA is TGCGCCAGCAGCGACACTTCTTATCGGACGGACAGGGTAGATTGCGGCAATCAGCCCCAGCATTTT. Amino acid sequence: CASSDTSYRTDRVDCGNQPQHF.